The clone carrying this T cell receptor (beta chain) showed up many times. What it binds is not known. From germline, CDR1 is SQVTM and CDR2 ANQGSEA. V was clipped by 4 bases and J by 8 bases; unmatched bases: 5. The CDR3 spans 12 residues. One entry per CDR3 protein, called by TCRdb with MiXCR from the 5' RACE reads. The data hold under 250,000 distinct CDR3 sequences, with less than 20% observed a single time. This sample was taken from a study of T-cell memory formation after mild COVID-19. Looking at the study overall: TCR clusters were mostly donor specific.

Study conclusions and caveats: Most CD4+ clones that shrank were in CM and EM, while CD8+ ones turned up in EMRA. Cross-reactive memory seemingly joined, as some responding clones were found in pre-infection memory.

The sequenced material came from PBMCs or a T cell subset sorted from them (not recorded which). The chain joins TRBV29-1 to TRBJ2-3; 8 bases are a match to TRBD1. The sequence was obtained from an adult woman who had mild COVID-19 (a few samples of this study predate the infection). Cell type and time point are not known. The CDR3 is CSVATDRATQYF. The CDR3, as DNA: TGCAGCGTTGCCACGGACAGGGCTACGCAGTATTTT.